These 5 T cell receptor beta chains came from one sample sequenced in a study of blood T cell repertoires in COVID-19. Produced via immunoSEQ multiplex PCR; TCRdb's table is partial and in-frame only. The table shows approximately 120,000 clones, with over 75% occurring only once. Material for sequencing was peripheral blood. The receptors here all came from a woman in her forties or fifties with acute or convalescent COVID-19.

This clone was seen only once. The rearrangement uses TRBV6-5 and TRBJ2-7; 10 bases are a match to TRBD2. This CDR3 is built from 14 residues. CDR1 is MNHEY, CDR2 SVGAGI, per germline. Trimming at V came to 6 bases and at J to 3 bases, leaving 5 bases not matched to a gene. Here the CDR3 reads CASSLGLADYEQYF. The DNA for the CDR3 is TGTGCCAGCAGCCTTGGACTAGCGGACTACGAGCAGTACTTC.

The rearrangement links TRBV30 to TRBJ1-1; D is uncertain. CDR1 and CDR2 from the germline V gene are GTSNPN and SVGIG (reference sequence). The CDR3 length is 12 residues. V was clipped by 2 bases and J by 1 base, with 5 bases between them. The CDR3 protein is CAWSPWNTEAFF. The CDR3, as DNA: TGTGCCTGGAGTCCGTGGAACACTGAAGCTTTCTTT.

V is TRBV15 and J is TRBJ2-7, with a weak D call TRBD2 (7 bases). From germline, CDR1 is LNHNV and CDR2 YYDKDF (reference sequence). V lost 3 bases to trimming and J lost 2 bases, with 14 bases between them. The CDR3 extends over 15 amino acids. DNA for the CDR3: TGTGCCACCAGCAGGGAGGGGGGGCGCGCCTACGAGCAGTACTTC. This encodes CATSREGGRAYEQYF.

This clone was detected a few times. The gene calls are TRBV9 and TRBJ1-6; D is perhaps TRBD1 (6 bases). Looked up from germline, CDR1 is SGDLS and CDR2 is YYNGEE. This CDR3 is built from 14 residues. V lost 4 bases to trimming and J lost 9 bases, with 14 bases between them. The CDR3 reads CASSTTGQSSPLHF. CDR3 DNA: TGTGCCAGCAGCACTACAGGGCAGAGTTCACCCCTCCACTTT.

The chain couples TRBV19 to TRBJ1-2; 8 nucleotides align to TRBD1. CDR3 size: 17 residues. The germline gives CDR1 LNHDA, CDR2 SQIVND (reference sequence). Trimming at V came to 3 bases and at J to 0 bases, leaving 9 bases not matched to a gene. The CDR3 sequence is CASSIKTGVKANYGYTF. The CDR3 DNA reads as TGTGCCAGTAGTATTAAGACAGGGGTCAAAGCTAACTATGGCTACACCTTC.